These 20 T cell receptor beta chains were all obtained from the same sample, sequenced in a study of OX40 agonist ivuxolimab in advanced cancers. Profiling relied on immunoSEQ multiplex PCR, and the TCRdb table lists in-frame clones only, not all of them. Of over 55,000 clones in the sample, 85% to 90% were seen once. This specimen consisted of CD4+ or CD8+ T cells sorted from blood, obtained in a trial of the OX40 agonist ivuxolimab. These receptors all come from an adult with an advanced solid tumor such as melanoma, head and neck, liver or kidney cancer.

V gene TRBV11-2 combines with J gene TRBJ2-3; a weak D match, TRBD1 (6 bases). The CDR3 is 14 amino acids. V dropped 7 bases and J dropped 2 bases, with 13 bases sitting between them. CDR1 SGHAT and CDR2 FQNNGV come from the germline V gene. The CDR3 loop is CASNGQGNTDTQYF. CDR3 coding DNA: TGTGCCAGCAACGGCCAGGGGAACACAGATACGCAGTATTTT.

J is TRBJ2-1 and V is TRBV28; 9 nucleotides line up with TRBD1. CDR1 is MDHEN and CDR2 is SYDVKM in the germline V gene. This CDR3 is built from 13 residues. The V gene end was trimmed by 6 bases and the J gene end by 10 bases; junction bases not matched to a gene: 7. The CDR3, as DNA: TGTGCCAGCAGGGGACAGGGTGTGGTGGAGCAGTTCTTC. This translates into CASRGQGVVEQFF.

The rearrangement links TRBV5-1 to TRBJ2-3; 10 nucleotides match TRBD1. With V trimmed by 1 base and J by 1 base, 6 bases remained unmatched. This CDR3 is 17 amino acids long. The germline CDR1 and CDR2 sequences are SGHRS and YFSETQ. This chain's CDR3 is CASSLRSGQGGTDTQYF. CDR3 DNA sequence: TGCGCCAGCAGCTTGAGATCCGGACAGGGGGGCACAGATACGCAGTATTTT. Supplemented by reference TRBV5-1 and TRBJ2-3, the full variable domain reads KAGVTQTPRYLIKTRGQQVTLSCSPISGHRSVSWYQQTPGQGLQFLFEYFSETQRNKGNFPGRFSGRQFSNSRSEMNVSTLELGDSALYLCASSLRSGQGGTDTQYFGPGTRLTVL.

The chain combines TRBV19 with TRBJ2-1; 7 nucleotides align to TRBD1. V shed 7 bases, J shed 0 bases, and the junction held 6 bases outside the gene matches. This CDR3 has 15 amino acids. Per the germline V gene, CDR1 is LNHDA and CDR2 is SQIVND (reference sequence). CDR3 sequence: CASNQQGSSYNEQFF. CDR3 nucleotides: TGTGCCAGTAACCAACAGGGGAGCTCCTACAATGAGCAGTTCTTC.

This clone was counted once. The chain has TRBV28 and TRBJ2-1; 7 bases are shared with TRBD2. The V segment lost 6 bases and the J segment 5 bases; nucleotides outside the gene matches: 28. Germline-derived CDR1 and CDR2 are MDHEN and SYDVKM. The CDR3 loop spans 21 amino acids. CDR3 nucleotide sequence: TGTGCCAGCAGAGGGGAGATGTGGTCGACGTCTCCCGGGAGGAGGGACAATGAGCAGTTCTTC. This gives the protein CASRGEMWSTSPGRRDNEQFF.

Only a few counts were recorded for this clone. The chain links TRBV5-1 to TRBJ1-1, with D hard to call. The germline CDR1 and CDR2 sequences are SGHRS and YFSETQ. V lost 1 base, J lost 1 base, and 8 bases lay in between. The CDR3 is 14 amino acids. CDR3 residues: CASSLWEGNTEAFF. CDR3 DNA sequence: TGCGCCAGCAGCTTGTGGGAGGGGAACACTGAAGCTTTCTTT.

J is TRBJ2-1 and V is TRBV7-9; 7 bases agree with TRBD2. The germline gives CDR1 SEHNR, CDR2 FQNEAQ (reference sequence). There are 16 residues in the CDR3. Trimming cost V 5 bases and J 7 bases; bases outside gene matches: 14. This CDR3 is CASSPRGLPSGNEQFF. CDR3 bases: TGTGCCAGCAGCCCGCGGGGACTGCCTAGCGGTAATGAGCAGTTCTTC.

The J gene is TRBJ2-5, the V gene TRBV28, with TRBD2 identical over 7 bases. The DNA end is a closer match to TRBJ2-7, so the J assignment may be wrong. This CDR3 region has 16 residues. Germline V gene data show CDR1 as MDHEN and CDR2 as SYDVKM. CDR3 region: CASSPQRASGRYEQYF. The DNA of the CDR3 is TGTGCCAGCAGTCCTCAAAGGGCTAGCGGACGCTACGAGCAGTACTTC.

This clone appeared a few times. This chain joins TRBV2 and TRBJ2-2; 8 bases line up with TRBD2. CDR1 SNHLY and CDR2 FYNNEI come from the germline V gene. J lost 4 bases, V lost 11 bases, and 9 bases had no gene match. The CDR3 contains 14 residues. In nucleotides, the CDR3 is TGTGCCGGGATAGCGGGACACAGCACCGGGGAGCTGTTTTTT. Residues: CAGIAGHSTGELFF.

The chain combines TRBV5-1 with TRBJ2-5; no firm D call. V dropped 4 bases and J dropped 2 bases, with 12 bases sitting between them. Germline loops: CDR1 SGHRS, CDR2 YFSETQ. This CDR3 spans 14 amino acids. CDR3 nucleotides: TGCGCCAGCAGCAAGGACGGATCTCAAGAGACCCAGTACTTC. Translating gives CASSKDGSQETQYF.

This chain joins TRBV14 and TRBJ1-2, with TRBD1 as a possible D gene (5 bases). The V and J ends lost 1 base and 6 bases respectively, with 9 bases between them. This CDR3 region has 13 residues. Looked up from germline, CDR1 is SGHDN and CDR2 is FVKESK. This chain's CDR3 is CASSQAGSDGYTF. CDR3 nucleotides: TGTGCCAGCAGCCAAGCAGGGAGCGATGGCTACACCTTC.

This clone was detected only once. The CDR3 DNA follows: TGTGCCAGCAGCTTATACCGGCCCCAGCATTTT. It encodes CASSLYRPQHF. This chain uses TRBV7-9 with TRBJ1-5; D gene unclear. Germline loops: CDR1 SEHNR, CDR2 FQNEAQ (reference sequence). The CDR3 sequence is 11 residues long. With 2 bases removed from V and 9 bases from J, the gap between germline ends came to 5 bases.

The V and J genes are TRBV5-1 and TRBJ2-1; D is ambiguous. V lost 4 bases to trimming and J lost 7 bases, with 9 bases between them. Germline CDR1 is SGHRS and CDR2 is YFSETQ. The CDR3 contains 12 residues. The CDR3 sequence is CASSPYANEQFF. The CDR3, as DNA: TGCGCCAGCAGCCCGTACGCGAATGAGCAGTTCTTC.

The chain employs TRBV10-2 and TRBJ1-2, with D possibly TRBD1 on 5 matching bases. This CDR3 has 14 residues. Trimming stripped 8 bases from V and 3 bases from J, with 16 bases between. CDR1 and CDR2 (germline): WSHSY, SAAADI. The CDR3 DNA sequence: TGCGCCAGCGGGACTCCAATCGACGACTATGGCTACACCTTC. Translating it yields CASGTPIDDYGYTF.

The rearrangement joins TRBV5-1 to TRBJ1-4, with TRBD1 matching over 7 bases. V was pared by 3 bases and J by 7 bases, with 18 bases of the junction left unmatched. Germline assignment: CDR1 SGHRS and CDR2 YFSETQ. The CDR3 extends over 18 amino acids. CDR3 bases: TGCGCCAGCAGCTCGGGGCTAGGGGGCGAGAATTGGAGTGAAAAACTGTTTTTT. Translated, it gives CASSSGLGGENWSEKLFF.

The V gene is TRBV19, the J gene TRBJ2-1, with a tentative D call TRBD2 (5 bases). The CDR3 loop spans 14 amino acids. CDR1 is LNHDA and CDR2 is SQIVND in the germline V gene (reference sequence). The ends were cut back, 5 bases at V and 1 base at J, with 9 bases in the middle. CDR3 in amino acids: CASSPRGSYNEQFF. The CDR3 coding sequence is TGTGCCAGTAGTCCCCGGGGATCCTACAATGAGCAGTTCTTC.

This clone was found once. The chain combines TRBV28 with TRBJ2-6, with 9 nucleotides matching TRBD2. In germline, CDR1 is MDHEN, CDR2 SYDVKM. V trimming: 11 bases; J trimming: 2 bases; junction bases outside the gene matches: 7. This CDR3 has 15 amino acids. Written as DNA, the CDR3 is TGTGCCTCCCGCTTAGCGGGAGCTGGGGCCAACGTCCTGACTTTC. Translating it yields CASRLAGAGANVLTF.

The V and J genes are TRBV10-3 and TRBJ2-2; a possible D gene is TRBD2 (6 bases). This CDR3 has 14 amino acids. CDR1 and CDR2 from the germline V gene are ENHRY and SYGVKD. V lost 10 bases and J lost 5, with 17 bases in between. CDR3 sequence reads: CATKLPGETGELFF. CDR3 bases: TGTGCCACCAAGTTGCCGGGGGAGACCGGGGAGCTGTTTTTT.

The CDR3 DNA reads as TGTGCCAGCGGACGTAATAATTCACCCCTCCACTTT. It is translated as CASGRNNSPLHF. V is TRBV27 and J is TRBJ1-6; D unclear. Germline V gene sequence: CDR1 MNHEY, CDR2 SMNVEV (reference sequence). V was shortened by 8 bases and J by 5 bases, with 7 bases between the two germline ends. CDR3 size: 12 residues.

The chain links TRBV28 to TRBJ1-4, with D maybe TRBD1 (5 bases). Germline CDR1 is MDHEN and CDR2 is SYDVKM. Trimming took off 5 bases at V and 0 bases at J, with 10 bases between the two ends. The CDR3 spans 15 residues. DNA of the CDR3: TGTGCCAGCAGTCCTTCGGGGGCAACTAATGAAAAACTGTTTTTT. It specifies CASSPSGATNEKLFF.